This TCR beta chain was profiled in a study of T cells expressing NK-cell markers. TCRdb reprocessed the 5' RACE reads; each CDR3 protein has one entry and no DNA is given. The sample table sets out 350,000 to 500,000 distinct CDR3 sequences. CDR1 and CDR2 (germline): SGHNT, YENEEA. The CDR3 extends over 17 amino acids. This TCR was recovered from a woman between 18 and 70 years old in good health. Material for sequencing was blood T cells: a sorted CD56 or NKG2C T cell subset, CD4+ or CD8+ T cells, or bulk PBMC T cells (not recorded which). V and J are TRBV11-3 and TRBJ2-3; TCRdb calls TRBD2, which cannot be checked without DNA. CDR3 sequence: CASSLGTTSRYTDTQYF.